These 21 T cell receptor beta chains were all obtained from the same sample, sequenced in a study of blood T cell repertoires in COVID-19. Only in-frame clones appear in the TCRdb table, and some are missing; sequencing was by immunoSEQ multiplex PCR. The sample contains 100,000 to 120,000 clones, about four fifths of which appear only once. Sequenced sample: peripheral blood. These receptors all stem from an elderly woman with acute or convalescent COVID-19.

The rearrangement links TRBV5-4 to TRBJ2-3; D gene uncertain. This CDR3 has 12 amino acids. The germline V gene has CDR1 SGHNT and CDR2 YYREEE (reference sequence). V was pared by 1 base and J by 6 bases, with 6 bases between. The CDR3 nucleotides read TGTGCCAGCAGCTTGTCTTCGGATACGCAGTATTTT. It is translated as CASSLSSDTQYF.

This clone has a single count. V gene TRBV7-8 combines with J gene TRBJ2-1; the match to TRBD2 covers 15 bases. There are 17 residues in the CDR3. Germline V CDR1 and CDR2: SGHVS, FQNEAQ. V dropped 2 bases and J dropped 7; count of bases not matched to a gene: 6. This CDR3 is CASSLTLGTSGRNEQFF. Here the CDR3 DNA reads TGTGCCAGCAGCTTAACCCTCGGGACTAGCGGGAGGAATGAGCAGTTCTTC.

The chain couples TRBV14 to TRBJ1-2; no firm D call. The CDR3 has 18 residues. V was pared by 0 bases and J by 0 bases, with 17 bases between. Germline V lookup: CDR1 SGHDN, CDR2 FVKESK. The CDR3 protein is CASSQDGPKVGANYGYTF. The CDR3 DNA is TGTGCCAGCAGCCAAGATGGGCCTAAGGTGGGAGCTAACTATGGCTACACCTTC. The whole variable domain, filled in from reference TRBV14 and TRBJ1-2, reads EAGVTQFPSHSVIEKGQTVTLRCDPISGHDNLYWYRRVMGKEIKFLLHFVKESKQDESGMPNNRFLAERTGGTYSTLKVQPAELEDSGVYFCASSQDGPKVGANYGYTFGSGTRLTVV.

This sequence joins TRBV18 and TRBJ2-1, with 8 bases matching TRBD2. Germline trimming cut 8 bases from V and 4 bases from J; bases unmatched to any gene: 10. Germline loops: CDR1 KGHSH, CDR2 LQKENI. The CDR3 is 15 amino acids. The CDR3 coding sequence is TGTGCCAGCGGGACTAGGGGGAGTAAGTACAATGAGCAGTTCTTC. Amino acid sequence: CASGTRGSKYNEQFF.

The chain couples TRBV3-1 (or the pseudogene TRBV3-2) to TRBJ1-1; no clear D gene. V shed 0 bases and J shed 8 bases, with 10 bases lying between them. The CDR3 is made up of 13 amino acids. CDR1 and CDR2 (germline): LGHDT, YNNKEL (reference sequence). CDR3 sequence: CASSQDPRGEAFF. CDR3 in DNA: TGTGCCAGCAGCCAAGACCCCCGCGGCGAAGCTTTCTTT.

The CDR3 coding sequence is TGTGCCAGCAGCTCTTTATACACCACTGAAGCTTTCTTT. This translates into CASSSLYTTEAFF. The V call is TRBV6-2 or TRBV6-3, the J call TRBJ1-1; D gene uncertain. The CDR3 runs to 13 residues. Looked up from germline, CDR1 is MNHEY and CDR2 is SVGEGT. V was clipped by 6 bases and J by 4 bases, with 12 bases between them.

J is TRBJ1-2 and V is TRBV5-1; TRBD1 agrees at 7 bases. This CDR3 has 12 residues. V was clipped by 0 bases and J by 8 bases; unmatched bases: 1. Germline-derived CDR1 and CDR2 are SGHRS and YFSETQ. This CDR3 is CASSLEGGGYTF. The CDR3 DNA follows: TGCGCCAGCAGCTTGGAAGGGGGCGGCTACACCTTC.

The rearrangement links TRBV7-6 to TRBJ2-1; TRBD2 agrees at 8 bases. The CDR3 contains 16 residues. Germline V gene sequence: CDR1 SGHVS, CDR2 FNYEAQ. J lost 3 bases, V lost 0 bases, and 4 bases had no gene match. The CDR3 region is CASSLARLAGYNEQFF. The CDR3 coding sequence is TGTGCCAGCAGCTTAGCGAGGCTAGCGGGCTACAATGAGCAGTTCTTC.

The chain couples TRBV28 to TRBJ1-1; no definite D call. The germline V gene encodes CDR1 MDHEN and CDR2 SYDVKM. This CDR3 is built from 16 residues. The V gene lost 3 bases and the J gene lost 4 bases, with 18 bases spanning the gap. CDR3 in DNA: TGTGCCAGCAGTTTTCGGCAGGCCACCGAGGGCACTGAAGCTTTCTTT. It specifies CASSFRQATEGTEAFF.

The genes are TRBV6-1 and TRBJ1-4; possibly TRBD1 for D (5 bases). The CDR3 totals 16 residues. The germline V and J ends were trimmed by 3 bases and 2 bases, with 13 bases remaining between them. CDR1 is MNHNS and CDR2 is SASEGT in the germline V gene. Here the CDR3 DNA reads TGTGCCAGCAGTGAGACTCTACGGGGGACTAATGAAAAACTGTTTTTT. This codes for CASSETLRGTNEKLFF.

CDR3 nucleotides: TGTGCCCGCTACGAGCAGTACGTC. Translation: CARYEQYV. This chain joins TRBV21-1 and TRBJ2-7; TRBD2, as called in the table, went unchecked against the DNA. TRBV21-1 is noted as a pseudogene. The CDR3 covers 8 residues.

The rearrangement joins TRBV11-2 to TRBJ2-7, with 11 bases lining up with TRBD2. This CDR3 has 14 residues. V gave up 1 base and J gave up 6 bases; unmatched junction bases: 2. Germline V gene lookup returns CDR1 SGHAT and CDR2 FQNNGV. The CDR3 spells CASSLVGTSGEQYF. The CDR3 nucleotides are TGTGCCAGCAGCTTAGTGGGGACTAGCGGCGAGCAGTACTTC.

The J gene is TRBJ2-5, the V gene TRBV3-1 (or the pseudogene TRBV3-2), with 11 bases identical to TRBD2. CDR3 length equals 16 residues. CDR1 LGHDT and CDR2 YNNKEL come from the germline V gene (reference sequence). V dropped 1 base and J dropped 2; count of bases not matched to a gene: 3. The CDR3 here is CASSQGLAGGQETQYF. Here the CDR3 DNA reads TGTGCCAGCAGCCAAGGGCTAGCGGGAGGACAAGAGACCCAGTACTTC.

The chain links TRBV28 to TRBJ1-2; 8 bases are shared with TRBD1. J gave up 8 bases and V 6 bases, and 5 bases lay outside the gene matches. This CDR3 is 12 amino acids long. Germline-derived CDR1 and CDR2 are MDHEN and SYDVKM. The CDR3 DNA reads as TGTGCCAGCAGGTCAGGGGGCGGCGGCTACACCTTC. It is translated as CASRSGGGGYTF.

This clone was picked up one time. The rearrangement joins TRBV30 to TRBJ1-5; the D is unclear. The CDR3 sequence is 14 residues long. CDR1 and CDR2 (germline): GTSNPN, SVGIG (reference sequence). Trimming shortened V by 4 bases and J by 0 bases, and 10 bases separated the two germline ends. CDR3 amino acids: CAWNGAYSNQPQHF. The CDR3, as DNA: TGTGCCTGGAACGGTGCTTATAGCAATCAGCCCCAGCATTTT.

The CDR3 DNA follows: TGCGCCAGCAGCTTGGAAGGACTGGGTAGCGGCTACACCTTC. Translated, it gives CASSLEGLGSGYTF. The chain has TRBV5-1 and TRBJ1-2, with D unresolved. Trimming shortened V by 0 bases and J by 8 bases, and 14 bases separated the two germline ends. The CDR3 covers 14 residues. Looked up from germline, CDR1 is SGHRS and CDR2 is YFSETQ.

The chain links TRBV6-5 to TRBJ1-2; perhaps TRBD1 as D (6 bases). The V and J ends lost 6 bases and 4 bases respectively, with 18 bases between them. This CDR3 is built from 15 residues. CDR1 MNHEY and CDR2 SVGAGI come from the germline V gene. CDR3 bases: TGTGCCAGCAGCCTCGGGGGGCCGAATTTCTATGGCTACACCTTC. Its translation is CASSLGGPNFYGYTF.

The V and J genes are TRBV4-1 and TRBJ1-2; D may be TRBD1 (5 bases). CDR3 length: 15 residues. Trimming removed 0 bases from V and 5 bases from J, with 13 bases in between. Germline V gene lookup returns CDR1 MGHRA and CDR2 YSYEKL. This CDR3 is CASSQDPATGYGYTF. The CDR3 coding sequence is TGCGCCAGCAGCCAAGATCCAGCTACAGGATATGGCTACACCTTC.

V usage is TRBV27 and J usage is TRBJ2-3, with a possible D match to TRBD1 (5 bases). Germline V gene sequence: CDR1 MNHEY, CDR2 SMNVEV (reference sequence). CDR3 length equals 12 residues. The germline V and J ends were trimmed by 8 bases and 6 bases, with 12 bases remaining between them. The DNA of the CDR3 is TGTGCCAGCCTATCCCCAGGGGATACGCAGTATTTT. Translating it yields CASLSPGDTQYF.

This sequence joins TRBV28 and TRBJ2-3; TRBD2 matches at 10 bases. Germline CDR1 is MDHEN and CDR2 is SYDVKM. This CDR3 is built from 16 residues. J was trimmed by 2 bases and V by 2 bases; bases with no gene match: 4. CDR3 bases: TGTGCCAGCAGTTTACTAGGGACTAGCGACACAGATACGCAGTATTTT. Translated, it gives CASSLLGTSDTDTQYF.

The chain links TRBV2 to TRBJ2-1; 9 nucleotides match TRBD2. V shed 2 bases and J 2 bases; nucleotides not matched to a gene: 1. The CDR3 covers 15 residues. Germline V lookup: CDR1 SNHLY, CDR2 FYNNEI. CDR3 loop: CASSESSGTYNEQFF. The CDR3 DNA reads TGTGCCAGCAGTGAATCTAGCGGGACCTACAATGAGCAGTTCTTC.